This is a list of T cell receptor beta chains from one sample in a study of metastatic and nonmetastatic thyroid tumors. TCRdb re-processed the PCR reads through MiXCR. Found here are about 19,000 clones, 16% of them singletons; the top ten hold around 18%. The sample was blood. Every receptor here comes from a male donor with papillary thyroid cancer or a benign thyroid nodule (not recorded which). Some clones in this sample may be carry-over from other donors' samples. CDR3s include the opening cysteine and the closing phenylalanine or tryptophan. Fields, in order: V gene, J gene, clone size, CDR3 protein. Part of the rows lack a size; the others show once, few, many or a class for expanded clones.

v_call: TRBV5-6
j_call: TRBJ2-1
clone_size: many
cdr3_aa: CASSRGSSGRNEQFF

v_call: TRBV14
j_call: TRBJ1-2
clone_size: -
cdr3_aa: CASSQEGAGRYGYTF

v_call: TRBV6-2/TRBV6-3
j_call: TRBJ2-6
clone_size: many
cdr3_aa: CASRPRTGRNSGANVLTF

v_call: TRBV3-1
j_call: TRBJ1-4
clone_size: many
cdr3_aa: CASSQEGLPVF

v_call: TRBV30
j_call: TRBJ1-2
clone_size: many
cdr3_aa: CATGTGGDYGYTF

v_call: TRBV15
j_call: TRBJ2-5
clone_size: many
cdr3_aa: CATSSQAGGPETQYF

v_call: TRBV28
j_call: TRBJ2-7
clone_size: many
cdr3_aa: CASSFFGTVAYEQYF

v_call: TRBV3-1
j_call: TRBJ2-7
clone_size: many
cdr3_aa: CASSQEGSYEQYF

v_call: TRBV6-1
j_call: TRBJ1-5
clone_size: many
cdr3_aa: CASSTQRNQPQHF

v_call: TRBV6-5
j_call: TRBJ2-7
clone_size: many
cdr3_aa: CASSYTGEQYF

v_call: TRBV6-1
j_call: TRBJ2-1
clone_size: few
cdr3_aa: CASSEATYNEQFF

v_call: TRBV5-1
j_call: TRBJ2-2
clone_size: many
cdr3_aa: CASRDILSGELFF

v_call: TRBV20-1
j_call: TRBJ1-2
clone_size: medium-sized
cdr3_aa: CSARDQGLGQGPVYGYTF

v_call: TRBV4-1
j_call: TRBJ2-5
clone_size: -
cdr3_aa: CASSQGLAGVLSGETQYF

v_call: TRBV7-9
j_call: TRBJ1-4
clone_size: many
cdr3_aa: CASSLTGRKEKLFF

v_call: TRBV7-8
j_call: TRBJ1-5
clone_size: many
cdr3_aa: CASSPPGVGDQPRHF

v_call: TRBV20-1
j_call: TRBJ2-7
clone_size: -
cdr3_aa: CSARARYILTYEQYF

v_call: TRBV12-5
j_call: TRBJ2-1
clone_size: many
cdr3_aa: CASGTGLDSNEQFF

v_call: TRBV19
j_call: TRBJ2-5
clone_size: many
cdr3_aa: CASSVHRLADLRTQYF

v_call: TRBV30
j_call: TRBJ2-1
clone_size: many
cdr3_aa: CAWTPLAGGTVEQFF

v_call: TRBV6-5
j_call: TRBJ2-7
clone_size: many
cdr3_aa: CASSYPQGGEKPYEQYF

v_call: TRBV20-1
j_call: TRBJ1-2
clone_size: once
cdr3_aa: CSASGRLRHGYTF

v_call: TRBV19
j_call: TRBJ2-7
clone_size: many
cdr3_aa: CASSPGTSYEQYF

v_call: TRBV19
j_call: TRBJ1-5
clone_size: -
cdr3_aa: CACIHWGQPQHF

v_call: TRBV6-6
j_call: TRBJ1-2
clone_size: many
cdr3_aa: CASSYRDLYGYTF

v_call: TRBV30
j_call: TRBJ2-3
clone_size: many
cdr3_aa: CAWVGRDTQYF

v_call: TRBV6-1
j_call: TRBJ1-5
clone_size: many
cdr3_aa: CASSDRIGTQPQHF

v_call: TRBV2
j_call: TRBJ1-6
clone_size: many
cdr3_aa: CASSEMTGRYNSPLHF